The 19 T cell receptor beta chains below come from one sample, sequenced in a study of CXCR3-negative and CXCR3-positive naive CD8 T cells. Study results and caveats: The TRB CDR3s that CXCR3-positive naive cells carried were more hydrophobic than those of CXCR3-negative naive cells.

Carrying UMI labels, the TRB cDNA libraries were prepared through 5' RACE. TCRdb reprocessed the 5' RACE reads and reports one entry per CDR3 protein, with no DNA. This sample's table reports about 130,000 distinct CDR3 sequences. Their target antigens are unknown. Sequenced: naive CXCR3+ CD8+ T cells from blood. The subset: CD45RO-CCR7+CD27+CD95- naive CD8+ T cells expressing CXCR3 (TNR3+). The receptors stem from a human donor in good health. Some clones in this sample may be carry-over from other donors' samples.

V and J are TRBV13 and TRBJ2-5; TCRdb's assignment of TRBD2 cannot be checked, as there is no DNA. The CDR3 has 15 amino acids. Germline CDR1 and CDR2: PRHDT and FYEKMQ (reference sequence). The CDR3 reads CASSSVAETQETQYF.

V usage is TRBV27 and J usage is TRBJ2-7; lacking DNA, the TRBD2 call made by TCRdb goes unchecked. Germline CDR1 is MNHEY and CDR2 is SMNVEV (reference sequence). The CDR3 is 13 residues long. The CDR3: CASTAGGTYEQYF.

V and J are TRBV20-1 and TRBJ2-1; TCRdb reports TRBD2, a call that lacks DNA to check it against. In germline, CDR1 is DFQATT, CDR2 SNEGSKA (reference sequence). The CDR3 has 14 residues. The CDR3 loop is CSARGLAGGDEQFF.

The chain links TRBV9 to TRBJ2-4; absent DNA, TCRdb's TRBD1 call cannot be checked. The germline V gene encodes CDR1 SGDLS and CDR2 YYNGEE. The CDR3 runs 16 residues. The chain's CDR3 is CASSQNRELAKNIQYF.

The chain employs TRBV20-1 and TRBJ2-5; TCRdb picks TRBD1, but there is no DNA to check that call. Germline assignment: CDR1 DFQATT and CDR2 SNEGSKA (reference sequence). The CDR3 has 11 amino acids. The CDR3 reads CSASQGDTQYF.

The rearrangement uses TRBV5-6 and TRBJ2-1; TCRdb's assignment of TRBD1 cannot be checked, as there is no DNA. CDR1 SGHDT and CDR2 YYEEEE come from the germline V gene. The CDR3 has 15 residues. Here the CDR3 reads CASSPLEIYYNEQFF.

The chain is built from TRBV9 and TRBJ1-1; TCRdb designates TRBD1, a call that cannot be tested without DNA. Germline CDR1 and CDR2: SGDLS and YYNGEE. The length of the CDR3 is 15 residues. The CDR3 region is CASSPGGGAGTEAFF. Variable domain in full (rest from reference TRBV9 and TRBJ1-1): DSGVTQTPKHLITATGQRVTLRCSPRSGDLSVYWYQQSLDQGLQFLIQYYNGEERAKGNILERFSAQQFPDLHSELNLSSLELGDSALYFCASSPGGGAGTEAFFGQGTRLTVV.

The V call is TRBV7-9, the J call TRBJ2-7; TCRdb's assignment of TRBD1 cannot be checked, as there is no DNA. This CDR3 region has 14 residues. Germline lookup yields CDR1 SEHNR and CDR2 FQNEAQ (reference sequence). CDR3: CASSSQVSIYEQYF.

The V gene is TRBV7-8, the J gene TRBJ2-7; the D call of TRBD1 rests on TCRdb alone, since no DNA is present to check it. Germline V gene sequence: CDR1 SGHVS, CDR2 FQNEAQ. This CDR3 has 16 amino acids. The CDR3 here is CASSLDLWGQASEQYF.

The chain carries TRBV7-9 and TRBJ1-4. Germline V gene sequence: CDR1 SEHNR, CDR2 FQNEAQ (reference sequence). The CDR3 extends over 13 amino acids. This CDR3 is CASNTGRVEKLFF.

The chain is built from TRBV7-6 and TRBJ2-7; TCRdb names TRBD1, which stays unverified in the absence of DNA. CDR1 SGHVS and CDR2 FNYEAQ come from the germline V gene. The CDR3 runs to 15 residues. CDR3 loop: CASSLSGGGLYEQYF.

The chain couples TRBV7-8 to TRBJ2-1; checking the TCRdb D call of TRBD2 is not possible without DNA. The CDR3 covers 13 residues. From germline, CDR1 is SGHVS and CDR2 FQNEAQ. The CDR3 region is CASYSGGGNEQFF.

The chain employs TRBV6-2 or TRBV6-3 and TRBJ2-1. Germline CDR1 and CDR2: MNHEY and SVGEGT. CDR3 length: 12 amino acids. CDR3 sequence reads: CASSYRFSEQFF.

V gene TRBV28 combines with J gene TRBJ2-2. This CDR3 contains 18 residues. Per germline, CDR1 MDHEN and CDR2 SYDVKM. The CDR3 loop is CASSFYYRPNVNTGELFF. The full variable domain, with the rest looked up from reference TRBV28 and TRBJ2-2, is DVKVTQSSRYLVKRTGEKVFLECVQDMDHENMFWYRQDPGLGLRLIYFSYDVKMKEKGDIPEGYSVSREKKERFSLILESASTNQTSMYLCASSFYYRPNVNTGELFFGEGSRLTVL.

V gene TRBV6-6 combines with J gene TRBJ2-5. There are 14 residues in the CDR3. From germline, CDR1 is MNHNY and CDR2 SVGAGI (reference sequence). CDR3: CASSYDSGLETQYF.

The chain links TRBV7-8 to TRBJ2-7; as DNA is missing, the TRBD1 call by TCRdb cannot be tested. This CDR3 region has 14 residues. Germline-derived CDR1 and CDR2 are SGHVS and FQNEAQ. CDR3 sequence: CASSPLQGPYEQYF.

This chain uses TRBV7-2 with TRBJ2-7; TCRdb indicates TRBD1, and absent DNA this call remains unverified. Germline V gene data show CDR1 as SGHTA and CDR2 as FQGNSA. This CDR3 is 15 amino acids long. The CDR3 protein is CASSLDGTLPYEQYF.

The V gene is TRBV29-1, the J gene TRBJ2-7; TCRdb reports TRBD2, a call that lacks DNA to check it against. CDR1 is SQVTM and CDR2 is ANQGSEA in the germline V gene. The CDR3 sequence is 13 residues long. CDR3 amino acids: CSVGTAEPYEQYF.

The chain uses TRBV25-1 and TRBJ1-2; TCRdb's D call, TRBD1, is unchecked because there is no DNA. Germline V lookup: CDR1 MGHDK, CDR2 SYGVNS. This CDR3 has 15 amino acids. CDR3 protein: CASSELGQGDYGYTF.